The TCR beta chain described here comes from a study of vaccination effects on CD4 cells after COVID-19. The overall study: It was two doses of either the BNT162b2 or mRNA-1273 vaccine that participants received.

Expansion of antigen-specific CD4+ T cells with viral peptide pools was carried out by the ViraFEST assay before sequencing. Subsequent to a culture period of around 10 days, CD4+ T cells were isolated. The healthy vaccine recipients, who had no prior SARS-CoV-2 infection, showed negative nucleocapsid antibodies. Broader study findings: Clones arising from infection and from vaccination showed marked clonal contraction late after vaccination.

To note about this clone: The target antigen is unknown.

Trimming took off 3 bases at V and 4 bases at J, with 3 bases between the two ends. The CDR3 is made up of 12 amino acids. The germline CDR1 and CDR2 sequences are LGHDT and YNNKEL (reference sequence). The data were produced by immunoSEQ multiplex PCR, yet TCRdb's version contains in-frame clones alone and is incomplete. The sample consists of 74,000 or so clones, over 70% of them appearing once. The specimen comprised CD4+ T cells from PBMCs cultured with SARS-CoV-2 spike peptides, sampled before COVID-19 vaccination. The chain carries TRBV3-1 (or the pseudogene TRBV3-2) and TRBJ2-2; D uncertain. The sequence was collected from a human donor who received a COVID-19 vaccine. The CDR3 sequence: CASSQGTGELFF. The CDR3, as DNA: TGTGCCAGCAGCCAGGGCACCGGGGAGCTGTTTTTT.